These 19 T cell receptor beta chains were all obtained from the same sample, sequenced in a study of T cell changes during pregnancy in multiple sclerosis. The method was immunoSEQ multiplex PCR; TCRdb's version includes in-frame clones alone and lacks a portion of them. The table has 60,000 to 75,000 clones, roughly 90% seen once. Sequenced material: peripheral blood, taken in the second trimester of pregnancy. The receptors were gathered from a female donor with multiple sclerosis, enrolled in a pregnancy study.

V gene TRBV6-1 combines with J gene TRBJ1-2; 7 positions agree with TRBD1. The CDR3 loop spans 16 amino acids. Germline-derived CDR1 and CDR2 are MNHNS and SASEGT. V lost 3 bases to trimming and J lost 5 bases; unmatched junction nucleotides: 12. The CDR3 bases are TGTGCCAGCAGTGATAGGGTCGGGACAGCCTTTTATGGCTACACCTTC. It is translated as CASSDRVGTAFYGYTF.

This sequence joins TRBV4-1 and TRBJ1-1, with a possible D match to TRBD1 (5 bases). The germline V gene has CDR1 MGHRA and CDR2 YSYEKL. Trimming pared 3 bases from V and 5 bases from J, leaving 16 bases between. The CDR3 is 15 amino acids. CDR3 in DNA: TGCGCCAGCAGCCAGGGGGGACCCAGAGGTACTGAAGCTTTCTTT. Residues: CASSQGGPRGTEAFF.

The chain is built from TRBV4-2 and TRBJ2-5; TRBD2 matches at 14 bases. Germline lookup yields CDR1 LGHNA and CDR2 YNFKEQ. The trim removed 4 bases at V and 5 bases at J, leaving 9 bases unmatched. CDR3 length equals 17 residues. In DNA, the CDR3 is TGTGCCAGCAGCCGGGGACTAGCGGGAGACAATATGGAGACCCAGTACTTC. It encodes CASSRGLAGDNMETQYF.

The rearrangement joins TRBV25-1 to TRBJ2-7; tentatively, D is TRBD1 (5 bases). Germline lookup yields CDR1 MGHDK and CDR2 SYGVNS. Trimming removed 4 bases at V and 6 bases at J, with 13 bases between. This CDR3 contains 13 residues. CDR3: CASSGPQGSEQYF. CDR3 nucleotide sequence: TGTGCCAGCAGTGGGCCCCAGGGTAGCGAGCAGTACTTC.

This clone has just a few counts. The chain has TRBV19 and TRBJ2-7; possibly TRBD2 for D (5 bases). CDR3 length: 16 residues. Germline lookup yields CDR1 LNHDA and CDR2 SQIVND (reference sequence). V was pared by 4 bases and J by 0 bases, with 16 bases between. The CDR3: CASSSRSAGHSYEQYF. The CDR3 coding sequence is TGTGCCAGTAGTAGCAGATCGGCGGGCCACTCCTACGAGCAGTACTTC.

This chain joins TRBV6-6 and TRBJ1-3; D is undetermined. CDR1 is MNHNY, CDR2 SVGAGI, per germline (reference sequence). Trimming removed 9 bases at V and 0 bases at J, with 9 bases between. This CDR3 is built from 13 residues. The CDR3 spells CASKQSSGNTIYF. DNA of the CDR3: TGTGCCAGTAAACAGAGCTCTGGAAACACCATATATTTT.

The chain recombines TRBV30 with TRBJ2-7, with 7 bases matching TRBD1. The CDR3 is 13 amino acids. Germline V gene data show CDR1 as GTSNPN and CDR2 as SVGIG (reference sequence). V was clipped by 3 bases and J by 3 bases; unmatched bases: 5. The CDR3 nucleotides read TGTGCCTGGAGCGACGGGACAGACTACGAGCAGTACTTC. Amino acids: CAWSDGTDYEQYF.

The chain has TRBV18 and TRBJ1-2, with 10 nucleotides matching TRBD1. The CDR3 extends over 17 amino acids. The V gene's germline CDR1 is KGHSH and CDR2 LQKENI. With 1 base clipped from V and 3 bases from J, the junction kept 8 bases outside the gene matches. The CDR3 reads CASSPLPGTGVDYGYTF. Here the CDR3 DNA reads TGTGCCAGCTCACCACTACCCGGGACAGGGGTGGACTATGGCTACACCTTC.

V is TRBV7-9 and J is TRBJ2-3; TRBD2 agrees at 7 bases. CDR1 and CDR2 (germline): SEHNR, FQNEAQ (reference sequence). The CDR3 is 14 residues long. The V gene end was trimmed by 4 bases and the J gene end by 4 bases; junction bases not matched to a gene: 5. Here the CDR3 reads CASSSRLAADTQYF. The CDR3 region has the DNA TGTGCCAGCAGCTCTCGACTAGCCGCAGATACGCAGTATTTT. Variable domain in full (rest from reference TRBV7-9 and TRBJ2-3): DTGVSQNPRHKITKRGQNVTFRCDPISEHNRLYWYRQTLGQGPEFLTYFQNEAQLEKSRLLSDRFSAERPKGSFSTLEIQRTEQGDSAMYLCASSSRLAADTQYFGPGTRLTVL.

This CDR3 reads CASSAGLSYEQYF. As DNA, the CDR3 is TGTGCCAGCAGCGCGGGTCTCTCCTACGAGCAGTACTTC. This sequence joins TRBV5-4 and TRBJ2-7; tentatively, D is TRBD2 (5 bases). Germline V lookup: CDR1 SGHNT, CDR2 YYREEE (reference sequence). This CDR3 has 13 amino acids. Trimming cost V 4 bases and J 0 bases, with 8 bases left between them.

The chain carries TRBV9 and TRBJ1-5; TRBD1 matches at 7 bases. Looked up from germline, CDR1 is SGDLS and CDR2 is YYNGEE. V was pared by 3 bases and J by 2 bases, with 2 bases of the junction left unmatched. This CDR3 has 14 amino acids. CDR3: CASSAGTGNQPQHF. The CDR3 nucleotides read TGTGCCAGCAGCGCAGGGACAGGCAATCAGCCCCAGCATTTT.

CDR3 in DNA: TGTGCCAGCAGCTTAACCCTTAATTCACCCCTCCACTTT. Translated, it gives CASSLTLNSPLHF. The V gene is TRBV7-3, the J gene TRBJ1-6; D is ambiguous. The CDR3 runs to 13 residues. Germline CDR1 is SGHTA and CDR2 is FQGTGA. Trimming stripped 0 bases from V and 6 bases from J, with 3 bases between. Looking up the rest from reference TRBV7-3 and TRBJ1-6 gives the full variable domain: GAGVSQTPSNKVTEKGKYVELRCDPISGHTALYWYRQSLGQGPEFLIYFQGTGAADDSGLPNDRFFAVRPEGSVSTLKIQRTERGDSAVYLCASSLTLNSPLHFGNGTRLTVT.

The table lists this clone with a few counts. This chain joins TRBV30 and TRBJ1-6, with TRBD1 identical over 8 bases. With V trimmed by 2 bases and J by 1 base, 13 bases remained unmatched. The CDR3 is made up of 19 amino acids. Germline V gene sequence: CDR1 GTSNPN, CDR2 SVGIG (reference sequence). The CDR3 region has the DNA TGTGCCTGGAGTATGAGGGCAGGGGGCTTGGGTTCCTATAATTCACCCCTCCACTTT. Its translation is CAWSMRAGGLGSYNSPLHF.

In DNA, the CDR3 is TGTGCCAGCAGCCGTACCCCTACGACTAGCGGGATGAACCCTAATGAGCAGTTCTTC. Protein product: CASSRTPTTSGMNPNEQFF. The genes are TRBV7-3 and TRBJ2-1; TRBD2 matches 11 bases. The V segment lost 5 bases and the J segment 7 bases; nucleotides outside the gene matches: 19. CDR3 length: 19 amino acids. Germline lookup yields CDR1 SGHTA and CDR2 FQGTGA.

This clone occurred once. V and J are TRBV5-5 and TRBJ1-5; the match to TRBD1 covers 7 bases. This CDR3 has 18 residues. With V trimmed by 0 bases and J by 4 bases, 13 bases remained unmatched. Germline lookup yields CDR1 SGHKS and CDR2 YYEKEE (reference sequence). CDR3 DNA sequence: TGTGCCAGCAGCTTGGGGCAGGGGGTAGGTGATTGGAATCAGCCCCAGCATTTT. This encodes CASSLGQGVGDWNQPQHF.

The chain uses TRBV5-1 and TRBJ2-1; D is unclear. The CDR3 sequence is 17 residues long. The V and J ends lost 0 bases and 0 bases respectively, with 13 bases between them. Germline V gene data show CDR1 as SGHRS and CDR2 as YFSETQ. DNA for the CDR3: TGCGCCAGCAGCTTGGCCGTACTACCGGGCTCCTACAATGAGCAGTTCTTC. It translates to CASSLAVLPGSYNEQFF.

The gene calls are TRBV6-5 and TRBJ2-7; D is possibly TRBD1 (5 bases). This CDR3 contains 12 residues. Germline CDR1 and CDR2: MNHEY and SVGAGI. V gave up 4 bases and J gave up 4 bases, with 8 bases separating them. The CDR3: CASSSTAYEQYF. In DNA, the CDR3 is TGTGCCAGCAGTTCGACAGCGTACGAGCAGTACTTC.

The rearrangement joins TRBV9 to TRBJ1-4, with TRBD1 as a possible D gene (6 bases). The V gene lost 4 bases and the J gene lost 4 bases, with 14 bases spanning the gap. CDR1 is SGDLS and CDR2 is YYNGEE in the germline V gene. This CDR3 is built from 15 residues. CDR3 coding DNA: TGTGCCAGCAGCCCTACAGGACAGAATAATGAAAAACTGTTTTTT. This codes for CASSPTGQNNEKLFF.

This chain links TRBV4-1 with TRBJ2-5; a possible D gene is TRBD1 (6 bases). CDR1 is MGHRA, CDR2 YSYEKL, per germline. The CDR3 loop spans 14 amino acids. The germline V and J ends were trimmed by 6 bases and 0 bases, with 11 bases remaining between them. In DNA, the CDR3 is TGCGCCAGCAGTGAGTACAGGGACCAAGAGACCCAGTACTTC. This translates into CASSEYRDQETQYF.